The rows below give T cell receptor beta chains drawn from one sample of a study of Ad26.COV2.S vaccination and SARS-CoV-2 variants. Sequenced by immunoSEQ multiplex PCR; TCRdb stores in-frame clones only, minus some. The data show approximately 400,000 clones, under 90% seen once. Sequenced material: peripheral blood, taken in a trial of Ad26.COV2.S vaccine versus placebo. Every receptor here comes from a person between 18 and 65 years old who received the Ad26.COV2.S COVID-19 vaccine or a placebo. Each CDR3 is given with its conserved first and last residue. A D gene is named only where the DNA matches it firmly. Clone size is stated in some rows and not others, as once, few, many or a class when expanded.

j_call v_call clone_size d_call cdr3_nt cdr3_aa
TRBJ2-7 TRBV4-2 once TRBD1 TGTGCCAGCAGCCAAGAAATCGTACAGGGGGTATGGTACGAGCAGTACTTC CASSQEIVQGVWYEQYF
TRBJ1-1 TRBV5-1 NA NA TGCGCCAGCAGCTTCACAGGGACCGAAGCTTTCTTT CASSFTGTEAFF
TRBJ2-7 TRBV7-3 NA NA TGTGCCAGCAGCTTGTCGACAGGAGCCCCCTACGAGCAGTACTTC CASSLSTGAPYEQYF
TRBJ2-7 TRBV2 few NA TGTGCCAGCTCCAGCCAGCCCGGTGGGGAGCAGTACTTC CASSSQPGGEQYF
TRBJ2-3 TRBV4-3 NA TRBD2 TGCGCCAGCAGCCAAGAATCTCTAGCGGGGGTGACAGATACGCAGTATTTT CASSQESLAGVTDTQYF
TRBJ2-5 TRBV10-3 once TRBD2 TGTGCCATTTCGCGGGGGGAGAGGGAGACCCAGTACTTC CAISRGERETQYF
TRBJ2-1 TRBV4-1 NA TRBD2 TGCGCCAGCAGCCAAGATACGGGAGGTCCCTACAATGAGCAGTTCTTC CASSQDTGGPYNEQFF
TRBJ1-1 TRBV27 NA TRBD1 TGTGCCAGGGGGAGACAGGGCCGACCTCCTATGAACACTGAAGCTTTCTTT CARGRQGRPPMNTEAFF
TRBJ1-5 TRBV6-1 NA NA TGTGCCAGCAGTGAAACGGTGGCAGGGAATCAGCCCCAGCATTTT CASSETVAGNQPQHF
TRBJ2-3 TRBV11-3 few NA TGTGCCAGCAGCACAGGGTCTACAGATACGCAGTATTTT CASSTGSTDTQYF
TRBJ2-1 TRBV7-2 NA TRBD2 TGTGCCAGCAGCTTGAGCGGGGTCGACTACAATGAGCAGTTCTTC CASSLSGVDYNEQFF
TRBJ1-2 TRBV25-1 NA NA TGTGCCAGCAGTGAAGGGCCGGCCGAGTTTGACTACACCTTC CASSEGPAEFDYTF
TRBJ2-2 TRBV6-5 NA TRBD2 TGTGCCAGCACCACCCAACGGCGGGAGGCCGGGGAGCTGTTTTTT CASTTQRREAGELFF
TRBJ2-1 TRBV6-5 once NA TGTGCCACCACCCATGGCGGGGACTCCTACAATGAGCAGTTCTTC CATTHGGDSYNEQFF
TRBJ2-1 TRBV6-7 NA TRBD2 TGTGCCAGCGATATTGGACTAGCGGGGATCTACAATGAGCAGTTCTTC CASDIGLAGIYNEQFF
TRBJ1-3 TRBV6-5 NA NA TGTGCCAGCAGGGGTGGATCTGGAAACACCATATATTTT CASRGGSGNTIYF
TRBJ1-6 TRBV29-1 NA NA TGCAGCGTTGCGAGCGGGGCCAGGGACTCACCCCTCCACTTT CSVASGARDSPLHF
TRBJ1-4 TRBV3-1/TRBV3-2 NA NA TGTGCCAGCGGTTGGGGGGGAAAACTGTTTTTT CASGWGGKLFF
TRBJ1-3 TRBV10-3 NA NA TGTGCCATCAGTGTTGGCCATCACTCTGGAAACACCATATATTTT CAISVGHHSGNTIYF
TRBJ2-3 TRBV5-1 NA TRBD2 TGCGCCAGCAGCTTAGTGGCTAGCGGGAGAACAGATACGCAGTATTTT CASSLVASGRTDTQYF
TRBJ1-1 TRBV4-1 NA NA TGCGCCAGCAGCCAAGTGGGGTTCACTGAAGCTTTCTTT CASSQVGFTEAFF
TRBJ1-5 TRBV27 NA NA TGTGCCAGCAGTCTCCTAGGGCCTGATCAGCCCCAGCATTTT CASSLLGPDQPQHF
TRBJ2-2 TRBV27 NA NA TGTGCCAGCAGTTTATCAGGGGGGCTAGCGAGCACCGGGGAGCTGTTTTTT CASSLSGGLASTGELFF
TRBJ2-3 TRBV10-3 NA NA TGTGCCATCAGTGAAAAGGGAGATACGCAGTATTTT CAISEKGDTQYF
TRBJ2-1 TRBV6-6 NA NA TGTGCCAGCACCCTTGGCGGGGGCGTTCTCTACAATGAGCAGTTCTTC CASTLGGGVLYNEQFF
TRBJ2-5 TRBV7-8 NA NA TGTGCCAGCAGCCGAGTGGCGGGGGCCCTAGGGGAGACCCAGTACTTC CASSRVAGALGETQYF
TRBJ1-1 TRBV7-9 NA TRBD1 TGTGCCAGCAGCGACCGGGACAGGGGTTTCACTGAAGCTTTCTTT CASSDRDRGFTEAFF
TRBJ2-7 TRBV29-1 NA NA TGCAGCGTTGAAGATCTTCACGTGGACGGGATCTACGAGCAGTACTTC CSVEDLHVDGIYEQYF
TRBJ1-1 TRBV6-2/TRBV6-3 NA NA TGTGCCAGCAGTCCCCTGTCGGCTCCTGAAGCTTTCTTT CASSPLSAPEAFF